Following are 12 T cell receptor beta chains from one sample sequenced in a study of shared clonotypes between healthy human individuals. Naive CD8 cells lacked CD45RO, underwent positive selection for CCR7 and left out terminally differentiated effector memory CD45RA+ cells. Here immunoSEQ multiplex PCR was the method, and the copy in TCRdb shows in-frame clones only, minus some. The sample has millions of clones; approximately 94% are singletons. Sequencing was carried out using naive CD8+ T cells from PBMCs. The source of these receptors is a young man in good health. Some clones in this sample may be carry-over from other donors' samples.

This clone was seen only once. V gene TRBV7-2 combines with J gene TRBJ2-7, with a possible D match to TRBD2 (6 bases). V gave up 3 bases and J gave up 2 bases, with 11 bases separating them. Germline V CDR1 and CDR2: SGHTA, FQGNSA. CDR3 length: 14 amino acids. CDR3 residues: CASSFSAGPYEQYF. CDR3 bases: TGTGCCAGCAGCTTTTCGGCGGGACCCTACGAGCAGTACTTC.

J is TRBJ1-1 and V is TRBV19; D is possibly TRBD1 (5 bases). Germline CDR1 and CDR2: LNHDA and SQIVND (reference sequence). The germline V and J ends were trimmed by 6 bases and 1 base, with 12 bases remaining between them. The CDR3 has 14 residues. In nucleotides, the CDR3 is TGTGCCAGTAGAGAGGACGGGGGGAACACTGAAGCTTTCTTT. Translating it yields CASREDGGNTEAFF.

J is TRBJ2-2 and V is TRBV9; a weak D match, TRBD1 (5 bases). Looked up from germline, CDR1 is SGDLS and CDR2 is YYNGEE. This CDR3 is built from 15 residues. Trimming stripped 0 bases from V and 6 bases from J, with 12 bases between. CDR3 DNA: TGTGCCAGCAGCGTAGAAGGGGCTCCGGCCGGGGAGCTGTTTTTT. Translating it yields CASSVEGAPAGELFF.

The chain uses TRBV6-5 and TRBJ2-1; 12 bases match TRBD1. There are 16 residues in the CDR3. The V segment lost 4 bases and the J segment 6 bases; nucleotides outside the gene matches: 7. The germline V gene has CDR1 MNHEY and CDR2 SVGAGI. The CDR3 nucleotides are TGTGCCAGCAGTTTAACCGGGACAGGGGGCTCCAATGAGCAGTTCTTC. This codes for CASSLTGTGGSNEQFF.

V and J are TRBV5-6 and TRBJ2-5; no clear D. The J call may be in error: the DNA end matches TRBJ2-7 better. Germline V gene lookup returns CDR1 SGHDT and CDR2 YYEEEE. The CDR3 has 13 amino acids. This CDR3 reads CASSLGSSYEQYF. CDR3 in DNA: TGTGCCAGCAGCTTGGGTAGCTCCTACGAGCAGTACTTC.

J is TRBJ2-7 and V is TRBV19, with TRBD1 matching 7 bases. V was clipped by 5 bases and J by 2 bases; unmatched bases: 9. Germline assignment: CDR1 LNHDA and CDR2 SQIVND (reference sequence). The CDR3 sequence is 15 residues long. The CDR3 here is CASSALPTGTYEQYF. CDR3 nucleotide sequence: TGTGCCAGTAGTGCGCTCCCGACAGGGACCTACGAGCAGTACTTC.

The V and J genes are TRBV7-3 and TRBJ2-2; 10 bases map to TRBD2. In germline, CDR1 is SGHTA, CDR2 FQGTGA. J was trimmed by 6 bases and V by 2 bases; bases with no gene match: 6. The CDR3 spans 16 residues. This CDR3 reads CASSLELAGASGELFF. The DNA of the CDR3 is TGTGCCAGCAGCTTAGAGCTAGCGGGAGCTTCCGGGGAGCTGTTTTTT. Full variable domain (missing parts from reference TRBV7-3 and TRBJ2-2): GAGVSQTPSNKVTEKGKYVELRCDPISGHTALYWYRQSLGQGPEFLIYFQGTGAADDSGLPNDRFFAVRPEGSVSTLKIQRTERGDSAVYLCASSLELAGASGELFFGEGSRLTVL.

As for this clone: Additional DNA sequences in this sample encode the identical CDR3. This chain connects TRBV5-4 to TRBJ2-7, with 7 bases matching TRBD1. From germline, CDR1 is SGHNT and CDR2 YYREEE (reference sequence). The CDR3 has 14 residues. Trimming at V came to 0 bases and at J to 2 bases, leaving 2 bases not matched to a gene. CDR3 region: CASSLGQGAYEQYF. The DNA of the CDR3 is TGTGCCAGCAGCTTGGGTCAGGGGGCCTACGAGCAGTACTTC.

The DNA for the CDR3 is TGTGCCAGCAGCCTGCATACAAGCTCCTACGAGCAGTACTTC. As protein: CASSLHTSSYEQYF. This chain joins TRBV9 and TRBJ2-7; D uncertain. Per the germline V gene, CDR1 is SGDLS and CDR2 is YYNGEE. The CDR3 contains 14 residues. Trimming took 4 bases from V and 0 from J, leaving 11 bases between them.

The chain recombines TRBV2 with TRBJ2-1; 9 nucleotides line up with TRBD2. CDR3 length: 16 residues. The ends lost 5 bases at V and 1 base at J; junction bases unmatched: 6. From germline, CDR1 is SNHLY and CDR2 FYNNEI. The CDR3 is CASSSSAGGSYNEQFF. The CDR3 DNA follows: TGTGCCAGCAGTTCCTCTGCGGGGGGGTCCTACAATGAGCAGTTCTTC.

This clone was recorded only once. The CDR3 DNA sequence: TGTGCCAGCAGCTTTTCAGGCGGGAAATACAATGAGCAGTTCTTC. The encoded protein is CASSFSGGKYNEQFF. The chain combines TRBV13 with TRBJ2-1; D might be TRBD2 (6 bases). The CDR3 extends over 15 amino acids. The germline V gene has CDR1 PRHDT and CDR2 FYEKMQ (reference sequence). V lost 3 bases to trimming and J lost 4 bases, with 13 bases between them.

This CDR3 is CASSTIQGHSSYNEQFF. CDR3 nucleotides: TGTGCCAGTAGTACCATACAGGGGCATAGCTCCTACAATGAGCAGTTCTTC. The gene calls are TRBV19 and TRBJ2-1, with 7 positions matching TRBD1. The J segment lost 0 bases and the V segment lost 4 bases, leaving 9 bases of the junction unmatched. Germline V CDR1 and CDR2: LNHDA, SQIVND (reference sequence). The CDR3 spans 17 residues.